Each of the 15 T cell receptor beta chains below was sequenced from the same sample in a study of blood T cell repertoires in COVID-19. The method was immunoSEQ multiplex PCR; TCRdb's version includes in-frame clones alone and lacks a portion of them. The sample records tens of thousands of clones, 60% to 80% being singletons. Sequenced material: peripheral blood. Every receptor here comes from a woman in her 70s with acute or convalescent COVID-19.

V usage is TRBV6-6 and J usage is TRBJ2-3; tentative D call: TRBD2 (6 bases). Germline V gives CDR1 MNHNY, CDR2 SVGAGI (reference sequence). V shed 5 bases and J shed 10 bases, with 19 bases lying between them. The CDR3 runs to 14 residues. DNA for the CDR3: TGTGCCAGCAGTCCACGATCTAGCGTGGGGTCGCAGTATTTT. Protein product: CASSPRSSVGSQYF.

This chain's CDR3 is CASSSHRVGAPNTEAFF. The CDR3 DNA is TGTGCCAGCAGCTCTCACAGGGTGGGAGCACCGAACACTGAAGCTTTCTTT. The chain combines TRBV7-6 with TRBJ1-1, with D tentatively TRBD1 (6 bases). CDR3 size: 17 residues. Germline CDR1 SGHVS, CDR2 FNYEAQ. Trimming removed 4 bases from V and 1 base from J, with 19 bases in between.

This chain links TRBV5-1 with TRBJ2-7; a weak D match, TRBD2 (5 bases). The CDR3 sequence is 14 residues long. Trimming pared 5 bases from V and 3 bases from J, leaving 15 bases between. Germline V gene sequence: CDR1 SGHRS, CDR2 YFSETQ. The CDR3 sequence is CASSRGRPDYEQYF. CDR3 coding DNA: TGCGCCAGCAGTCGGGGAAGACCAGACTACGAGCAGTACTTC.

This sequence joins TRBV20-1 and TRBJ1-4, with no clear D. The CDR3 is made up of 11 amino acids. CDR1 and CDR2 (germline): DFQATT, SNEGSKA (reference sequence). The V end was cut by 6 bases, the J end by 7 bases, with 9 bases between. In DNA form, the CDR3 reads TGCAGTGCCAAACGGGGTGAAAAACTGTTTTTT. Amino acid sequence: CSAKRGEKLFF.

This clone appeared a single time. The chain links TRBV19 to TRBJ1-1; no clear D gene. V dropped 6 bases and J dropped 2 bases, with 19 bases sitting between them. The CDR3 covers 16 residues. The germline gives CDR1 LNHDA, CDR2 SQIVND (reference sequence). In DNA, the CDR3 is TGTGCCAGTAGAACCCTAGCCCTTGAGCGAAACACTGAAGCTTTCTTT. This sequence encodes CASRTLALERNTEAFF. The full variable domain, in which reference TRBV19 and TRBJ1-1 provide the parts outside the CDR3, is DGGITQSPKYLFRKEGQNVTLSCEQNLNHDAMYWYRQDPGQGLRLIYYSQIVNDFQKGDIAEGYSVSREKKESFPLTVTSAQKNPTAFYLCASRTLALERNTEAFFGQGTRLTVV.

This clone was seen more than once but under ten times. V and J are TRBV2 and TRBJ2-2, with 9 bases matching TRBD2. The CDR3 runs 17 residues. Germline values: CDR1 SNHLY, CDR2 FYNNEI. J was trimmed by 0 bases and V by 4 bases; bases with no gene match: 6. CDR3 sequence (DNA): TGTGCCAGCAGTGCAAGGCGGGAGGGTTCGAACACCGGGGAGCTGTTTTTT. This gives the protein CASSARREGSNTGELFF.

This clone has only one observation. The chain couples TRBV3-1 (or the pseudogene TRBV3-2) to TRBJ2-6; 10 nucleotides align to TRBD1. There are 19 residues in the CDR3. Per germline, CDR1 LGHDT and CDR2 YNNKEL (reference sequence). J gave up 1 base and V 0 bases, and 6 bases lay outside the gene matches. The CDR3 loop reads CASSQDWTGGFSGANVLTF. The CDR3 DNA is TGTGCCAGCAGCCAAGATTGGACAGGGGGGTTTTCTGGGGCCAACGTCCTGACTTTC.

The chain combines TRBV6-5 with TRBJ1-6; 8 nucleotides match TRBD1. J lost 9 bases, V lost 0 bases, and 4 bases had no gene match. The CDR3 runs to 15 residues. Germline V CDR1 and CDR2: MNHEY, SVGAGI. The CDR3 DNA reads as TGTGCCAGCAGTTACTCGGACAGGGTCGGTTCACCCCTCCACTTT. Its translation is CASSYSDRVGSPLHF.

The V call is TRBV4-1, the J call TRBJ1-2, with D possibly TRBD1 on 5 matching bases. There are 14 residues in the CDR3. Germline assignment: CDR1 MGHRA and CDR2 YSYEKL. V shed 1 base and J shed 7 bases, with 13 bases lying between them. CDR3 residues: CASSQGTREGGYTF. As DNA, the CDR3 is TGCGCCAGCAGCCAAGGTACCAGGGAAGGTGGCTACACCTTC.

The rearrangement joins TRBV2 to TRBJ2-4; D is possibly TRBD1 (5 bases). Germline V gives CDR1 SNHLY, CDR2 FYNNEI. Between the trimmed V and J ends, which lost 5 bases and 3 bases, there was a span of 11 bases. CDR3 length equals 14 residues. CDR3 sequence: CASSPRVGKNIQYF. The CDR3 DNA follows: TGTGCCAGCAGTCCCAGGGTCGGCAAAAACATTCAGTACTTC.

The V and J genes are TRBV19 and TRBJ1-1; maybe TRBD1 (5 bases). Trimming removed 5 bases at V and 0 bases at J, with 13 bases between. Germline V lookup: CDR1 LNHDA, CDR2 SQIVND (reference sequence). The length of the CDR3 is 15 residues. CDR3 in DNA: TGTGCCAGTAGTGCCTTGGGGGAGGTGAACACTGAAGCTTTCTTT. Its protein is CASSALGEVNTEAFF.

J is TRBJ2-6 and V is TRBV27, with unresolved D. This CDR3 spans 20 amino acids. V lost 2 bases and J 0 bases, leaving 20 bases between the germline ends. Germline CDR1 is MNHEY and CDR2 is SMNVEV (reference sequence). CDR3: CASSLRPPMGLSSGANVLTF. CDR3 nucleotide sequence: TGTGCCAGCAGTTTACGCCCCCCCATGGGCCTAAGCTCTGGGGCCAACGTCCTGACTTTC.

The chain employs TRBV6-5 and TRBJ2-2; 7 positions agree with TRBD1. The CDR3 is 14 residues long. CDR1 is MNHEY and CDR2 is SVGAGI in the germline V gene. J gave up 4 bases and V 8 bases, and 7 bases lay outside the gene matches. This chain's CDR3 is CASQTGVSTGELFF. CDR3 DNA sequence: TGTGCCAGCCAAACAGGGGTCAGCACCGGGGAGCTGTTTTTT.

This clone was picked up many times. V and J are TRBV13 and TRBJ2-7; D not certain. The CDR3 extends over 14 amino acids. CDR1 is PRHDT, CDR2 FYEKMQ, per germline (reference sequence). V was pared by 4 bases and J by 0 bases, with 10 bases between. CDR3 amino acids: CASSSRVRSYEQYF. The DNA for the CDR3 is TGTGCCAGCAGCTCCCGGGTCCGCTCCTACGAGCAGTACTTC.

The genes are TRBV7-2 and TRBJ2-1; 9 bases match TRBD2. Germline V gives CDR1 SGHTA, CDR2 FQGNSA. This CDR3 is built from 17 residues. V lost 1 base and J lost 7; bases outside the gene matches: 11. CDR3 protein: CASSLGSLAGAQNEQFF. Here the CDR3 DNA reads TGTGCCAGCAGCTTAGGCTCACTAGCGGGTGCACAGAATGAGCAGTTCTTC.